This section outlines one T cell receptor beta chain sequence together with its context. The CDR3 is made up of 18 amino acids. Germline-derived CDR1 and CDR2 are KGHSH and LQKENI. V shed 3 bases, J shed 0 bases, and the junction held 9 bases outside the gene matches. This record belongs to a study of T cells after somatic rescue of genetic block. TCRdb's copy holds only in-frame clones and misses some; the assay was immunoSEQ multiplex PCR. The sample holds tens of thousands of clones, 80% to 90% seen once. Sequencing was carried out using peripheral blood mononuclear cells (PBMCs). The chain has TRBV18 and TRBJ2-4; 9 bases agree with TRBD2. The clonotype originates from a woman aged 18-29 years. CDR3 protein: CASSPTQGSGGAKNIQYF. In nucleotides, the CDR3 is TGTGCCAGCTCACCCACCCAGGGTAGCGGGGGAGCCAAAAACATTCAGTACTTC. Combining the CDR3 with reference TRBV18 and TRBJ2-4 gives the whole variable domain NAGVMQNPRHLVRRRGQEARLRCSPMKGHSHVYWYRQLPEEGLKFMVYLQKENIIDESGMPKERFSAEFPKEGPSILRIQQVVRGDSAAYFCASSPTQGSGGAKNIQYFGAGTRLSVL.